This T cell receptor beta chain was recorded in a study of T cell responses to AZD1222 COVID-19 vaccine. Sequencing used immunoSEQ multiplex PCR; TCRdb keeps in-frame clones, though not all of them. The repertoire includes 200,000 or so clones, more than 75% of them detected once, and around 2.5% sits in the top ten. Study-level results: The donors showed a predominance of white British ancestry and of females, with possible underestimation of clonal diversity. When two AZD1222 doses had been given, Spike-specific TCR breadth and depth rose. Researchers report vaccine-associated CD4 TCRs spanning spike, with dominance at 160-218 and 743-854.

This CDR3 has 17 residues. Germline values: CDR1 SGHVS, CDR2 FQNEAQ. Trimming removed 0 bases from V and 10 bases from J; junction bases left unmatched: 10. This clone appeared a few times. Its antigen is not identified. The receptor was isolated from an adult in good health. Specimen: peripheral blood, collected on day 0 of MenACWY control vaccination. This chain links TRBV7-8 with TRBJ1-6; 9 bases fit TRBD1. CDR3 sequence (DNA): TGTGCCAGCAGCTTAGCCACCGGGACAGGGAATGTGTCACCCCTCCACTTT. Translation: CASSLATGTGNVSPLHF. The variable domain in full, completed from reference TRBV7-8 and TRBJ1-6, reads GAGVSQSPRYKVAKRGQDVALRCDPISGHVSLFWYQQALGQGPEFLTYFQNEAQLDKSGLPSDRFFAERPEGSVSTLKIQRTQQEDSAVYLCASSLATGTGNVSPLHFGNGTRLTVT.